At least ten counts were recorded for the clone carrying this TCR beta chain. The antigen remains unidentified. These data come from a study of spatial heterogeneity in lung cancer. Notes on the study in general: The study found that expanded intratumoral alpha and beta TCR counts tracked tumor mutation counts. Counts for ubiquitous and regional expanded TCRs went along with ubiquitous and regional nonsynonymous mutations, respectively.

As to time point: sample taken at primary tumor resection. There were 70 to 80 donors, all of them untreated patients with early-stage non-small cell lung cancer. TCRdb independently ran MiXCR on the 5' RACE reads; one entry per CDR3 protein. The repertoire holds around 20,000 distinct CDR3 sequences, with under 3.5% as singletons. This receptor was obtained from a male donor with early-stage non-small cell lung cancer. The specimen was lung tumor tissue, collected at surgery.

The CDR3 reads CGRRTCEYF. DNA for the CDR3: TGTGGCCGTAGGACGTGCGAGTACTTC. The V and J genes are TRBV19 and TRBJ2-7; D call uncertain. In germline, CDR1 is LNHDA, CDR2 SQIVND (reference sequence). The CDR3 runs 9 residues.